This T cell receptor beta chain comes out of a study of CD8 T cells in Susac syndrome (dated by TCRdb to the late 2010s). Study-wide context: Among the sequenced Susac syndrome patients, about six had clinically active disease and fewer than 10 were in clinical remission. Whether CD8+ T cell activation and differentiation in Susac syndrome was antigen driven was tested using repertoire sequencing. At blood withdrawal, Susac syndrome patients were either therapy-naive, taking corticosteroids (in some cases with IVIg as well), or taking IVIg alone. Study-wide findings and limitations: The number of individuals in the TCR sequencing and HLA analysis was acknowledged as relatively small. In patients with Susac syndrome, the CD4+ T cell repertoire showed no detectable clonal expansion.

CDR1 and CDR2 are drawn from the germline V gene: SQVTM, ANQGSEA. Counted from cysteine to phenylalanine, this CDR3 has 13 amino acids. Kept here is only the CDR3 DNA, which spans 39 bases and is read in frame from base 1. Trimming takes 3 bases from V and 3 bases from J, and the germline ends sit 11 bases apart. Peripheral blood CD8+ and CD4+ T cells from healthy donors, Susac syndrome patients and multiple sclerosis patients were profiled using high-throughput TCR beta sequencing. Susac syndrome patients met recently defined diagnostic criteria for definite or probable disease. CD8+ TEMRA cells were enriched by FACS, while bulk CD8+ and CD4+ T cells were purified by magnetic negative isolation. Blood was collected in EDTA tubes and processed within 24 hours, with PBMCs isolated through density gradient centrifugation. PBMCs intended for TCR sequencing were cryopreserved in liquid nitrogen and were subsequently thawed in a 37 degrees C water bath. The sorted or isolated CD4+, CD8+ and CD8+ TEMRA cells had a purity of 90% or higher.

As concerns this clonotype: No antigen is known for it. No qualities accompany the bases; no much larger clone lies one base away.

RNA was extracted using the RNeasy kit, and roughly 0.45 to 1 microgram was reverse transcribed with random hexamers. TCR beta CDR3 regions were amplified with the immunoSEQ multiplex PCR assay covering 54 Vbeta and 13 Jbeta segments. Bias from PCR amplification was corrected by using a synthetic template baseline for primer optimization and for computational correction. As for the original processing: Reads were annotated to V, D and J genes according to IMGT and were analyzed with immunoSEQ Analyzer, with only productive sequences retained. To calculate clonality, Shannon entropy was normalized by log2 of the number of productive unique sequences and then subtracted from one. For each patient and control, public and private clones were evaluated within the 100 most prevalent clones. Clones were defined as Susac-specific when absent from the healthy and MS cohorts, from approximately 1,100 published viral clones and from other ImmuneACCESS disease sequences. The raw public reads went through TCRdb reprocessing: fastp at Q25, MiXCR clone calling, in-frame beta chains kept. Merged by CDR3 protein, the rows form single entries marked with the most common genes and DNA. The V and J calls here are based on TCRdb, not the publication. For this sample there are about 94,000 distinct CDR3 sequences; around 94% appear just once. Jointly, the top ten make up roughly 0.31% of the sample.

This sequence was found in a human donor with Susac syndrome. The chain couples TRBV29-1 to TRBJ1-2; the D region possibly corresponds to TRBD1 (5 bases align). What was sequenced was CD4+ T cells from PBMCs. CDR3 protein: CSVDVGTDYGYTF. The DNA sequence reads TGCAGCGTTGACGTAGGGACTGACTATGGCTACACCTTC.